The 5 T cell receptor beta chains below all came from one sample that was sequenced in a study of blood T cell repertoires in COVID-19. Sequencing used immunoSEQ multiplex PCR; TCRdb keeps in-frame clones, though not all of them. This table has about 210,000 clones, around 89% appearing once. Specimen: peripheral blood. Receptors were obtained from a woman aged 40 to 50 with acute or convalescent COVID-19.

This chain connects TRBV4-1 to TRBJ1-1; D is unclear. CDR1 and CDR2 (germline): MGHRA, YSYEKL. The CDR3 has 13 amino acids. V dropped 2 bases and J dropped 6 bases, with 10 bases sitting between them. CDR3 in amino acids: CASSQPMRSEAFF. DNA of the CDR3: TGCGCCAGCAGCCAACCTATGAGGTCTGAAGCTTTCTTT.

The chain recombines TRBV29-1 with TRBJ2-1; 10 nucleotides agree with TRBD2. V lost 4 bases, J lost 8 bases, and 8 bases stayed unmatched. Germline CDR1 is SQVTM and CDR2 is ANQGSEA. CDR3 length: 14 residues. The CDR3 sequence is CSVGLSGGADEQFF. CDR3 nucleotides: TGCAGCGTTGGTTTGAGCGGGGGGGCAGATGAGCAGTTCTTC.

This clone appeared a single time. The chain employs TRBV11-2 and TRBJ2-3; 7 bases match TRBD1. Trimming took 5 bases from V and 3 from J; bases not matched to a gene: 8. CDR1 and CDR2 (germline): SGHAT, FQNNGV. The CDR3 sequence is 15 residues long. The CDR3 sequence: CASSPGTVETDTQYF. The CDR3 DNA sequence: TGTGCCAGCAGCCCCGGGACAGTGGAGACAGATACGCAGTATTTT. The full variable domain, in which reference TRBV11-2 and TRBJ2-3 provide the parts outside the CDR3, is EAGVAQSPRYKIIEKRQSVAFWCNPISGHATLYWYQQILGQGPKLLIQFQNNGVVDDSQLPKDRFSAERLKGVDSTLKIQPAKLEDSAVYLCASSPGTVETDTQYFGPGTRLTVL.

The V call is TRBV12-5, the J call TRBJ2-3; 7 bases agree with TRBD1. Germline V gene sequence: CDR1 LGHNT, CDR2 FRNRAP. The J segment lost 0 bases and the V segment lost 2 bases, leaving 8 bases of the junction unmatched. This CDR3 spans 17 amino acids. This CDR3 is CASGLYFRGLSTDTQYF. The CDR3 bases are TGTGCTAGTGGTTTGTACTTTAGGGGGCTCAGCACAGATACGCAGTATTTT.

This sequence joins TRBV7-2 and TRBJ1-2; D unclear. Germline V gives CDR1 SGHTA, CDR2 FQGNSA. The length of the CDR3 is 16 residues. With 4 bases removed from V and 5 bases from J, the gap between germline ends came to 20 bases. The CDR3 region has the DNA TGTGCCAGCAGCTCGTCCTGGCAGCCCAAACTATATGGCTACACCTTC. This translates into CASSSSWQPKLYGYTF.